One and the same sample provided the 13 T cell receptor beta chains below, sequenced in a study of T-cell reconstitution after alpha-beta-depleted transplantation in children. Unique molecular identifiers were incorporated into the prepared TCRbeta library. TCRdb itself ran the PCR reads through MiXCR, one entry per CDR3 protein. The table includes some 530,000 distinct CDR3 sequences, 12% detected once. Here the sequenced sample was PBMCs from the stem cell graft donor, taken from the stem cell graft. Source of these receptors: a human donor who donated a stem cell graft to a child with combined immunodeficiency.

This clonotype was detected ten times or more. The CDR3 region has the DNA TGTGCCAGCAGCTGGGACAGGGGCCTTTACGAGCAGTACTTC. Translating it yields CASSWDRGLYEQYF. V and J are TRBV7-9 and TRBJ2-7; 10 bases match TRBD1. The CDR3 contains 14 residues. CDR1 is SEHNR, CDR2 FQNEAQ, per germline (reference sequence). V was pared by 4 bases and J by 4 bases, with 4 bases of the junction left unmatched. Full variable domain (rest looked up from reference TRBV7-9 and TRBJ2-7): DTGVSQNPRHKITKRGQNVTFRCDPISEHNRLYWYRQTLGQGPEFLTYFQNEAQLEKSRLLSDRFSAERPKGSFSTLEIQRTEQGDSAMYLCASSWDRGLYEQYFGPGTRLTVT.

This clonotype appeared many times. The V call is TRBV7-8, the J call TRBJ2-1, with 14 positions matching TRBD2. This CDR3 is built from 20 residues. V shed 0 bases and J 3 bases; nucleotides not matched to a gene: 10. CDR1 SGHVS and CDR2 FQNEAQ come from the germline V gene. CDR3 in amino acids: CASSLAHQGLAGEYYNEQFF. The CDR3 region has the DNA TGTGCCAGCAGCTTAGCGCATCAGGGACTAGCGGGAGAATACTACAATGAGCAGTTCTTC.

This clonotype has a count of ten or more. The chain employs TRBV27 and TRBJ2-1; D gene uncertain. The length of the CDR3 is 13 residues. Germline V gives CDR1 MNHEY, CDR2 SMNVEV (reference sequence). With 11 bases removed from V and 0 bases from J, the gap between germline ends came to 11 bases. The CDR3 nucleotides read TGTGCCGCCGGTAAAAGCTCCTACAATGAGCAGTTCTTC. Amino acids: CAAGKSSYNEQFF.

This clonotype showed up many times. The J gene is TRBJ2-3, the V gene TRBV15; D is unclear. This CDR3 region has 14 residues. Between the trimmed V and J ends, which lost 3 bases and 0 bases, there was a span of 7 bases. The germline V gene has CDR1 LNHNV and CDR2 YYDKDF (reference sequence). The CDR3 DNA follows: TGTGCCACCAGCAGGGGCGATAGCACAGATACGCAGTATTTT. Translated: CATSRGDSTDTQYF.

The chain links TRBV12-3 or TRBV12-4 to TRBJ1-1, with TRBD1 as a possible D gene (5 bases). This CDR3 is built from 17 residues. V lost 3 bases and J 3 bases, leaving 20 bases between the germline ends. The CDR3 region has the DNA TGTGCCAGCAGTTTGATTTGGGGCGGGGCAAAAGACACTGAAGCTTTCTTT. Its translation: CASSLIWGGAKDTEAFF.

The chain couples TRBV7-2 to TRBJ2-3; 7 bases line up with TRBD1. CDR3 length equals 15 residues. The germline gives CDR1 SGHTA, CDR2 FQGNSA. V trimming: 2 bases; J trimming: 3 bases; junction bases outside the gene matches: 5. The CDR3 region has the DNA TGTGCCAGCAGCTTATCCCCACAGGGGACAGATACGCAGTATTTT. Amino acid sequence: CASSLSPQGTDTQYF.

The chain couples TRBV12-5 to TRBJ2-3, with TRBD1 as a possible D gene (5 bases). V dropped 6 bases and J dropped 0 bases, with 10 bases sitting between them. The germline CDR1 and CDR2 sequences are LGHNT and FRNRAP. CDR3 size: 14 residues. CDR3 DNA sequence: TGTGCTAGTGGAAGGGGATCTAGCACAGATACGCAGTATTTT. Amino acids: CASGRGSSTDTQYF.

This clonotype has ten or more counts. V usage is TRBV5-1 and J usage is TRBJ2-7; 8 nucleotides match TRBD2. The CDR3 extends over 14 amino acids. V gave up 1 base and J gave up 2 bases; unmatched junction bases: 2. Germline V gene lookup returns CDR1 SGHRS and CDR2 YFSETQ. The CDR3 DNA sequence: TGCGCCAGCAGCTTGACGGGAGGGCCCTACGAGCAGTACTTC. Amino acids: CASSLTGGPYEQYF.

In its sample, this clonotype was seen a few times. CDR3 bases: TGTGCCGGCCGACTAGCGGGGTCTTCCCTCTACGAGCAGTACTTC. Protein: CAGRLAGSSLYEQYF. V gene TRBV30 combines with J gene TRBJ2-7, with TRBD2 matching over 11 bases. The germline gives CDR1 GTSNPN, CDR2 SVGIG (reference sequence). The V segment lost 8 bases and the J segment 3 bases; nucleotides outside the gene matches: 12. The CDR3 length is 15 residues.

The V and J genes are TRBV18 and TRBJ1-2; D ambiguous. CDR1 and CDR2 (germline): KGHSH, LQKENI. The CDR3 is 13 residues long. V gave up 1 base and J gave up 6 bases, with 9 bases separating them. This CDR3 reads CASSPQGFDGYTF. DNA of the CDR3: TGTGCCAGCTCACCACAGGGTTTCGATGGCTACACCTTC.

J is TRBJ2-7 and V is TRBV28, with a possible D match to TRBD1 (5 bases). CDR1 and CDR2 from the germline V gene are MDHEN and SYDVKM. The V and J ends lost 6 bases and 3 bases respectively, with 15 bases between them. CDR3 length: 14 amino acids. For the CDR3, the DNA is TGTGCCAGCAGCCCAAGGGCAGGGATCTACGAGCAGTACTTC. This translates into CASSPRAGIYEQYF. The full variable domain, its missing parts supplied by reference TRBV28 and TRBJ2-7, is DVKVTQSSRYLVKRTGEKVFLECVQDMDHENMFWYRQDPGLGLRLIYFSYDVKMKEKGDIPEGYSVSREKKERFSLILESASTNQTSMYLCASSPRAGIYEQYFGPGTRLTVT.

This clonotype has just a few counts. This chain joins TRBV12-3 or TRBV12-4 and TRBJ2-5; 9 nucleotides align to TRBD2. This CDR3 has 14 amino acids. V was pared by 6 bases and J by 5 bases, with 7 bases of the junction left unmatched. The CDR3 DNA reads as TGTGCCAGCAGCCGGACTAGCGAAGGGGAGACCCAGTACTTC. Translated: CASSRTSEGETQYF.

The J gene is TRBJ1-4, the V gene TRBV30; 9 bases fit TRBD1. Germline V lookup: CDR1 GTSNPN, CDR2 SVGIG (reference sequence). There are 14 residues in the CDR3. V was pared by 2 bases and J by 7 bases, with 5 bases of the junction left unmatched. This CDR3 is CAWSIGDRVEKLFF. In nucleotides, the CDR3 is TGTGCCTGGAGTATTGGGGACAGGGTTGAAAAACTGTTTTTT.